The present entry profiles one T cell receptor beta chain with its context. The antigen is not known. These data come from a study of T-cell memory formation after mild COVID-19. The V gene's germline CDR1 is SNHLY and CDR2 FYNNEI. The V gene end was trimmed by 4 bases and the J gene end by 6 bases; junction bases not matched to a gene: 3. There are 13 residues in the CDR3. Study outcomes and limitations: Clones which contracted sat mainly in CM and EM if CD4+, and in EMRA if CD8+.

Using constant-segment primers, 5'RACE produced TCR alpha and TCR beta cDNA libraries carrying sample barcodes and UMIs. TCRdb processed the 5' RACE reads anew with MiXCR; each CDR3 protein has one entry. This table has 120,000 or so distinct CDR3 sequences, 5% to 6.5% appearing once. The chain links TRBV2 to TRBJ2-3; 8 nucleotides agree with TRBD2. Sequencing was carried out using PBMCs or a T cell subset sorted from them (not recorded which). The clonotype comes from an adult woman who had mild COVID-19 (a few samples of this study predate the infection). Cell type and time point are not known. In nucleotides, the CDR3 is TGTGCCAGCAGTGTCGAGCGGGGGGATACGCAGTATTTT. Amino acids: CASSVERGDTQYF.